The 30 T cell receptor beta chains below come from one sample, sequenced in a study of T cell repertoires in cytomegalovirus infection. Each CDR3 protein gets one entry after TCRdb re-called the reads with MiXCR. The repertoire holds approximately 1,000,000 distinct CDR3 sequences, with about a third as singletons. These TCRs are of unknown antigen specificity. The sequenced sample was cultured CD8+ T cells from PBMCs, obtained from culture after CMV antigen stimulation. These receptors came from a human donor in good health (CMV status not recorded). Some clones in this sample may be carry-over from other donors' samples.

The chain employs TRBV5-5 and TRBJ2-7; D possibly uses TRBD1 or TRBD2 (5 bases each). Germline lookup yields CDR1 SGHKS and CDR2 YYEKEE (reference sequence). This CDR3 has 15 residues. V lost 5 bases and J 2 bases, leaving 17 bases between the germline ends. The CDR3 sequence: CASSPSPGTPYEQYF. The CDR3, as DNA: TGTGCCAGCAGTCCCTCCCCCGGGACCCCCTACGAGCAGTACTTC.

This clonotype was counted between two and nine times. The V and J genes are TRBV7-9 and TRBJ2-5; tentatively, D is TRBD1 or TRBD2 (5 bases each). Germline loops: CDR1 SEHNR, CDR2 FQNEAQ (reference sequence). The CDR3 totals 14 residues. V was pared by 6 bases and J by 5 bases, with 16 bases between. CDR3 residues: CASSFEGLLETQYF. The CDR3 nucleotides are TGTGCCAGCAGTTTCGAGGGGCTACTGGAGACCCAGTACTTC.

The V gene is TRBV27, the J gene TRBJ1-2; a weak D match, TRBD1 (5 bases). Germline loops: CDR1 MNHEY, CDR2 SMNVEV (reference sequence). V was trimmed by 6 bases and J by 10 bases, leaving 18 bases between them. The CDR3 totals 13 residues. The CDR3 nucleotides are TGTGCCAGCAGGGACGGGCAGGGTATCCCCTACACCTTC. Translation gives CASRDGQGIPYTF.

This clonotype was detected a few times. The rearrangement uses TRBV6-5 and TRBJ1-2; D is perhaps TRBD1 (5 bases). The ends were cut back, 5 bases at V and 5 bases at J, with 12 bases in the middle. Germline V lookup: CDR1 MNHEY, CDR2 SVGAGI. The CDR3 is 13 residues long. The CDR3, as DNA: TGTGCCAGCAGTGTGACAGCCGCTTATGGCTACACCTTC. It specifies CASSVTAAYGYTF.

About this clonotype: Compared with germline, one end of the junction differs, possibly owing to a read error. The rearrangement links TRBV7-9 to TRBJ1-4, with a weak D call TRBD1 (5 bases). Germline V gene data show CDR1 as SEHNR and CDR2 as FQNEAQ (reference sequence). This CDR3 contains 12 residues. The CDR3 loop is CVSGGGDEKLFF. CDR3 DNA: TGTGTCAGCGGCGGGGGGGATGAAAAACTGTTTTTT. Based on the CDR3 plus reference TRBV7-9 and TRBJ1-4, the full variable domain is DTGVSQNPRHKITKRGQNVTFRCDPISEHNRLYWYRQTLGQGPEFLTYFQNEAQLEKSRLLSDRFSAERPKGSFSTLEIQRTEQGDSAMYLCVSGGGDEKLFFGSGTQLSVL.

The CDR3 nucleotides are TGTGCCAGCAGTTACGGGCCGTCAGATACGCAGTATTTT. Its protein is CASSYGPSDTQYF. This chain links TRBV6-5 with TRBJ2-3; D call uncertain. The CDR3 is 13 residues long. Germline V CDR1 and CDR2: MNHEY, SVGAGI. V was pared by 2 bases and J by 4 bases, with 7 bases between.

This clonotype was found a few times. This chain links TRBV28 with TRBJ1-2; 7 bases are a match to TRBD1. The CDR3 is made up of 20 amino acids. V shed 4 bases, J shed 0 bases, and the junction held 20 bases outside the gene matches. Per the germline V gene, CDR1 is MDHEN and CDR2 is SYDVKM. The CDR3 spells CASSSSIGTDLYGANYGYTF. The CDR3 DNA sequence: TGTGCCAGCAGTTCCAGCATAGGGACAGACCTGTATGGAGCTAACTATGGCTACACCTTC.

The chain employs TRBV7-6 and TRBJ2-2; no firm D call. Germline CDR1 reads SGHVS; CDR2 reads FNYEAQ. The CDR3 is made up of 12 amino acids. CDR3 residues: CGYRVNTGELFF. CDR3 DNA sequence: TGTGGGTATAGGGTGAACACCGGGGAGCTGTTTTTT. Looking up the rest from reference TRBV7-6 and TRBJ2-2 gives the full variable domain: GAGVSQSPRYKVTKRGQDVALRCDPISGHVSLYWYRQALGQGPEFLTYFNYEAQQDKSGLPNDRFSAERPEGSISTLTIQRTEQRDSAMYRCGYRVNTGELFFGEGSRLTVL.

There are many counts of this clonotype. One junction end disagrees with the germline gene, perhaps due to a read error. The gene calls are TRBV7-2 and TRBJ2-1, with TRBD2 identical over 13 bases. The CDR3 length is 14 residues. The germline gives CDR1 SGHTA, CDR2 FQGNSA. As DNA, the CDR3 is TGTGCCAGCAGTCCGGGACTAGCGGGGCTTCCCACCCTCTTC. Its translation: CASSPGLAGLPTLF. Drawing the rest from reference TRBV7-2 and TRBJ2-1, the complete variable domain is GAGVSQSPSNKVTEKGKDVELRCDPISGHTALYWYRQSLGQGLEFLIYFQGNSAPDKSGLPSDRFSAERTGGSVSTLTIQRTQQEDSAVYLCASSPGLAGLPTLFGPGTRLTVL.

This clonotype has just a few counts. The chain employs TRBV19 and TRBJ2-1; unclear D gene. Per germline, CDR1 LNHDA and CDR2 SQIVND (reference sequence). V was trimmed by 3 bases and J by 6 bases, leaving 9 bases between them. This CDR3 has 13 residues. CDR3 sequence: CASSMDQFNEQFF. The CDR3 coding sequence is TGTGCCAGTAGTATGGATCAGTTCAATGAGCAGTTCTTC.

V and J are TRBV19 and TRBJ1-1; the match to TRBD1 covers 8 bases. Germline V CDR1 and CDR2: LNHDA, SQIVND (reference sequence). This CDR3 is 19 amino acids long. With 7 bases clipped from V and 0 bases from J, the junction kept 19 bases outside the gene matches. CDR3 in amino acids: CASTRTSSTGVLMNTEAFF. The CDR3 bases are TGTGCCAGTACCCGAACCTCATCGACAGGGGTGTTGATGAACACTGAAGCTTTCTTT.

This clonotype occurred many times. The chain is built from TRBV6-5 and TRBJ1-1; TRBD1 is a possible D gene (5 bases). CDR3 size: 16 residues. Trimming took 0 bases from V and 0 from J, leaving 11 bases between them. Germline V gene sequence: CDR1 MNHEY, CDR2 SVGAGI. The CDR3 sequence: CASSYSAGTMNTEAFF. The CDR3 DNA reads TGTGCCAGCAGTTACTCGGCAGGGACCATGAACACTGAAGCTTTCTTT.

The chain recombines TRBV6-2 or TRBV6-3 with TRBJ1-5; D is perhaps TRBD1 (5 bases). V was pared by 4 bases and J by 2 bases, with 9 bases between. This CDR3 spans 14 amino acids. Germline CDR1 and CDR2: MNHEY and SVGEGT. DNA of the CDR3: TGTGCCAGCAGTTCAGGGATTGGCAATCAGCCCCAGCATTTT. Amino acid sequence: CASSSGIGNQPQHF.

The chain links TRBV19 to TRBJ1-2; a weak D match, TRBD1 (5 bases). The CDR3 contains 12 residues. CDR1 and CDR2 from the germline V gene are LNHDA and SQIVND (reference sequence). V was trimmed by 7 bases and J by 4 bases, leaving 10 bases between them. For the CDR3, the DNA is TGTGCCAGTATCGGGACTGCCTATGGCTACACCTTC. It translates to CASIGTAYGYTF.

This chain links TRBV7-9 with TRBJ2-7; weak D call: TRBD1 (6 bases). The CDR3 contains 14 residues. V gave up 1 base and J gave up 7 bases, with 14 bases separating them. Germline V gene lookup returns CDR1 SEHNR and CDR2 FQNEAQ (reference sequence). The CDR3 region is CASSLEQGLREQYF. The CDR3 DNA follows: TGTGCCAGCAGCTTAGAACAGGGTTTACGAGAGCAGTACTTC.

This clonotype has just a few counts. The CDR3 DNA is TGTGCCAGCAGTAGGGGACTAGCGGGGGGGATCATTCAGTACTTC. Translated: CASSRGLAGGIIQYF. The J gene is TRBJ2-4, the V gene TRBV12-3 or TRBV12-4; 16 nucleotides match TRBD2. The CDR3 is 15 amino acids. The V and J ends lost 5 bases and 9 bases, in that order; junction bases with no gene match: 4.

This chain uses TRBV25-1 with TRBJ2-7; 9 bases map to TRBD1. The V and J ends lost 4 bases and 5 bases, in that order; junction bases with no gene match: 12. In germline, CDR1 is MGHDK, CDR2 SYGVNS. This CDR3 has 16 residues. The CDR3, as DNA: TGTGCCAGCAGTGTAGGACCCGGGACAGGGTTGGACGAGCAGTACTTC. This translates into CASSVGPGTGLDEQYF.

This clonotype was counted a few times. The chain has TRBV19 and TRBJ1-1; 8 bases agree with TRBD1. CDR1 LNHDA and CDR2 SQIVND come from the germline V gene (reference sequence). This CDR3 is 12 amino acids long. V shed 10 bases, J shed 4 bases, and the junction held 5 bases outside the gene matches. This chain's CDR3 is CATSQGATEAFF. CDR3 nucleotide sequence: TGTGCCACCTCTCAGGGGGCCACTGAAGCTTTCTTT.

This clonotype turned up a few times. This chain joins TRBV28 and TRBJ2-7; D possibly uses TRBD1 or TRBD2 (5 bases each). V lost 3 bases and J 4 bases, leaving 10 bases between the germline ends. Germline CDR1 reads MDHEN; CDR2 reads SYDVKM. CDR3 length: 13 amino acids. The CDR3 DNA reads TGTGCCAGCAGTTTGAGGGGTTTGTACGAGCAGTACGTC. Translation gives CASSLRGLYEQYV.

This clonotype appeared a few times. V usage is TRBV5-6 and J usage is TRBJ1-2, with a possible D match to TRBD1 (5 bases). Trimming took 4 bases from V and 8 from J, leaving 21 bases between them. CDR3 length: 15 amino acids. The germline V gene has CDR1 SGHDT and CDR2 YYEEEE. The CDR3, as DNA: TGTGCCAGCAGCATGGGACGGGACGTCCTACGAGGCTACACCTTC. Translated: CASSMGRDVLRGYTF.

This clonotype was seen more than once but under ten times. The chain recombines TRBV7-6 with TRBJ2-5, with 8 bases identical to TRBD2. The germline gives CDR1 SGHVS, CDR2 FNYEAQ. This CDR3 is 14 amino acids long. After removal of 2 bases from V and 5 bases from J, the junction contained 4 bases not matched to a gene. The CDR3 spells CASSLPSGSETQYF. The CDR3 DNA is TGTGCCAGCAGCTTACCTAGCGGGTCGGAGACCCAGTACTTC. Full variable domain (rest looked up from reference TRBV7-6 and TRBJ2-5): GAGVSQSPRYKVTKRGQDVALRCDPISGHVSLYWYRQALGQGPEFLTYFNYEAQQDKSGLPNDRFSAERPEGSISTLTIQRTEQRDSAMYRCASSLPSGSETQYFGPGTRLLVL.

This clonotype was counted ten times or more. The chain combines TRBV12-3 or TRBV12-4 with TRBJ2-1, with D unresolved. The CDR3 length is 17 residues. V was trimmed by 4 bases and J by 0 bases, leaving 16 bases between them. CDR3 in amino acids: CASSSAIASSSYNEQFF. The CDR3, as DNA: TGTGCCAGCAGTTCCGCTATAGCTTCGAGCTCCTACAATGAGCAGTTCTTC.

The chain employs TRBV5-6 and TRBJ2-5; D remains ambiguous. Germline V gives CDR1 SGHDT, CDR2 YYEEEE. V gave up 2 bases and J gave up 6 bases, with 14 bases separating them. There are 14 residues in the CDR3. The CDR3, as DNA: TGTGCCAGCAGCTTTCCTACTGTCACGAAGACCCAGTACTTC. The encoded protein is CASSFPTVTKTQYF.

Many counts were recorded for this clonotype. V gene TRBV7-2 combines with J gene TRBJ2-3; 11 bases agree with TRBD2. The CDR3 has 18 amino acids. Germline CDR1 and CDR2: SGHTA and FQGNSA. Trimming removed 1 base from V and 3 bases from J; junction bases left unmatched: 9. The CDR3 DNA reads as TGTGCCAGCAGCTTAGAGGTAGCGGGGGGGATCTATACAGATACGCAGTATTTT. Translation gives CASSLEVAGGIYTDTQYF.

This clonotype came up a few times. V usage is TRBV7-3 and J usage is TRBJ2-1; D possibly corresponds to TRBD2 (6 bases). The CDR3 spans 17 residues. CDR1 and CDR2 from the germline V gene are SGHTA and FQGTGA. Trimming removed 5 bases at V and 1 base at J, with 18 bases between. The CDR3 DNA sequence: TGTGCCAGCAGCCCCGGAGGGTCCTATCTTTCCTACAATGAGCAGTTCTTC. The encoded protein is CASSPGGSYLSYNEQFF.

The rearrangement joins TRBV4-3 to TRBJ1-1; D unresolved. V lost 0 bases and J lost 3, with 11 bases in between. This CDR3 has 15 residues. Germline CDR1 is LGHNA and CDR2 is YSLEER. CDR3 amino acids: CASSQDLGIDTEAFF. The CDR3 nucleotides read TGCGCCAGCAGCCAAGATTTGGGGATTGACACTGAAGCTTTCTTT.

The gene calls are TRBV28 and TRBJ2-1; D gene unclear. The CDR3 loop spans 12 amino acids. The V end lost 5 bases, the J end lost 5 bases, and 7 bases lay between the germline ends. Germline V gives CDR1 MDHEN, CDR2 SYDVKM. CDR3 coding DNA: TGTGCCAGCAGTCCCTTTAACAATGAGCAGTTCTTC. It specifies CASSPFNNEQFF.

In its sample, this clonotype was seen many times. The CDR3 region is CASSHPGTSGGPSTDTQYF. Written as DNA, the CDR3 is TGTGCCAGCAGCCACCCCGGGACTAGCGGGGGGCCTAGCACAGATACGCAGTATTTT. The rearrangement links TRBV7-9 to TRBJ2-3, with 15 bases that match TRBD2. The CDR3 is 19 residues long. The junction had 9 bases not matched to a gene; V was cut back by 5 bases and J by 0 bases. Germline CDR1 is SEHNR and CDR2 is FQNEAQ (reference sequence).

The rearrangement uses TRBV10-3 and TRBJ1-5; D is unresolved. Trimming pared 1 base from V and 6 bases from J, leaving 4 bases between. The CDR3 runs to 12 residues. Germline V gene lookup returns CDR1 ENHRY and CDR2 SYGVKD. The CDR3 DNA sequence: TGTGCCATCAGTGAGTTGAGTCAGCCCCAGCATTTT. Its translation is CAISELSQPQHF.

This clonotype has just a few counts. V usage is TRBV7-9 and J usage is TRBJ2-5; 7 nucleotides line up with TRBD2. The CDR3 contains 15 residues. Germline trimming cut 2 bases from V and 1 base from J; bases unmatched to any gene: 4. The germline gives CDR1 SEHNR, CDR2 FQNEAQ (reference sequence). In DNA form, the CDR3 reads TGTGCCAGCAGCTTAACTACTAGCGTCCAAGAGACCCAGTACTTC. Translation: CASSLTTSVQETQYF.